The clone carrying this TCR beta chain was seen ten or more times. Assembly of TCR beta libraries relied on iRepertoire HTBI primers together with Arm-PCR of CDR3 regions. TCRdb passed the multiplex PCR reads through MiXCR, listing each CDR3 protein once. Of around 330,000 distinct CDR3 sequences listed, over 15% are singletons. The sample originates from a study of regulatory T cells in long-lasting Graves disease. The time point denotes: newly diagnosed GD, antithyroid drugs for less than 3 months. Generation of the TCR library employed RNA extracted from PBMCs. American Thyroid Association guidelines were used to diagnose Graves' disease. Peripheral blood, approximately 9 milliliters of it, was drawn into EDTA tubes. J was trimmed by 4 bases and V by 7 bases; bases with no gene match: 3. The CDR3 loop spans 13 amino acids.

The V call is TRBV12-3 or TRBV12-4, the J call TRBJ2-5; 10 nucleotides agree with TRBD2. The source is a female donor with Graves disease. The sample here was peripheral blood mononuclear cells (PBMCs), taken at new diagnosis, from a patient treated with antithyroid drugs. As DNA, the CDR3 is TGTGCCAGCACCCTAGCGGGAGTAGAGACCCAGTACTTC. Translating gives CASTLAGVETQYF.